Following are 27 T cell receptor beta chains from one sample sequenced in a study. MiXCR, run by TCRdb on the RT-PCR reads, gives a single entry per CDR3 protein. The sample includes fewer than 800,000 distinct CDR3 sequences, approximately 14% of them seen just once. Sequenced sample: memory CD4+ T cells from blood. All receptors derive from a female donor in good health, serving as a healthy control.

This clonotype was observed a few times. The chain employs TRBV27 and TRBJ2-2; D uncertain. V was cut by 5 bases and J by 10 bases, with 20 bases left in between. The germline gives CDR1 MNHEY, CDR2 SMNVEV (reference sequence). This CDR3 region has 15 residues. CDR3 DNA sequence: TGTGCCAGCAGTATACCCAGTGTGGGCCGTCCGGAGCTGTTTTTT. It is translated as CASSIPSVGRPELFF.

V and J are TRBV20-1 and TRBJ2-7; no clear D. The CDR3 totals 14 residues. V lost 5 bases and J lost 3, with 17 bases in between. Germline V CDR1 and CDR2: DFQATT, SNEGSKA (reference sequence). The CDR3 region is CSASQGGQFYEQYF. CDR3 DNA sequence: TGCAGTGCTTCTCAAGGTGGGCAGTTCTACGAGCAGTACTTC.

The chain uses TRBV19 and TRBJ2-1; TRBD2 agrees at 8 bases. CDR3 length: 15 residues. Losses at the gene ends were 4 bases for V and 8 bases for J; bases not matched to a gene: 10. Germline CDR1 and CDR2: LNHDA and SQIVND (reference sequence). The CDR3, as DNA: TGTGCCAGTAGTAGCAGCGGGAGATATCTCGATGAGCAGTTCTTC. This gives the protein CASSSSGRYLDEQFF.

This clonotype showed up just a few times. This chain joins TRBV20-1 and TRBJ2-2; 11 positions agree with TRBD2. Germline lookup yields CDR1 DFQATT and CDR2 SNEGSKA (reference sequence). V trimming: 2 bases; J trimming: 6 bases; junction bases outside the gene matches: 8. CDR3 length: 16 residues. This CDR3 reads CSARSRGLAGAGELFF. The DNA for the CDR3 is TGCAGTGCTAGATCGCGCGGACTAGCGGGTGCCGGGGAGCTGTTTTTT.

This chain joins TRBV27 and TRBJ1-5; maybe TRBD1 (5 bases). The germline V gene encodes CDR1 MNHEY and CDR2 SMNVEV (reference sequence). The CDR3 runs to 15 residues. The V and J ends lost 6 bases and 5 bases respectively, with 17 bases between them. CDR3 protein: CASSNLKGLDQPQHF. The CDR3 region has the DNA TGTGCCAGCAGCAACTTGAAGGGGCTCGATCAGCCCCAGCATTTT.

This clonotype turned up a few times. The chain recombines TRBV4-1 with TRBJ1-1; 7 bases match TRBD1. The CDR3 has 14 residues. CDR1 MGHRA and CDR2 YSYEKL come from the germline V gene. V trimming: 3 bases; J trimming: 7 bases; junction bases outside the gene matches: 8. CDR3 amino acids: CASSQTDRVIEAFF. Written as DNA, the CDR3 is TGCGCCAGCAGCCAGACAGACAGGGTAATTGAAGCTTTCTTT.

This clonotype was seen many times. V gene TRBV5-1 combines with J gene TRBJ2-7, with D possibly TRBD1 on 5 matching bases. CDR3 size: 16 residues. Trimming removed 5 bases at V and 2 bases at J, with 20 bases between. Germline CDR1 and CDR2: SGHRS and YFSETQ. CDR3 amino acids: CASRPAGQGNTYEQYF. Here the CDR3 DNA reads TGCGCCAGCAGACCTGCCGGGCAGGGCAACACCTACGAGCAGTACTTC.

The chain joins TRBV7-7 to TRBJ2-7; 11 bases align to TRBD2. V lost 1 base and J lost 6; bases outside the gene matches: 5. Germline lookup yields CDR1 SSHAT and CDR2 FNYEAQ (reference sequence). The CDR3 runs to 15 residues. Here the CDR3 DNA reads TGTGCCAGCAGCTTAGTAGCGGGAGGGGACAGCGAGCAGTACTTC. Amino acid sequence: CASSLVAGGDSEQYF. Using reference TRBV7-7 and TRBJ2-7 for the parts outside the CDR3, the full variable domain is GAGVSQSPRYKVTKRGQDVTLRCDPISSHATLYWYQQALGQGPEFLTYFNYEAQPDKSGLPSDRFSAERPEGSISTLTIQRTEQRDSAMYRCASSLVAGGDSEQYFGPGTRLTVT.

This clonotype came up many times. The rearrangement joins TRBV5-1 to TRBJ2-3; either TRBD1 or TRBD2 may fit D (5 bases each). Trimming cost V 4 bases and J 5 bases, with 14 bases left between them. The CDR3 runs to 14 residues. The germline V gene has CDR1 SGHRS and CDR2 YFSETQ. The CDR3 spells CASSLGRSGDTQYF. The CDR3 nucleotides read TGCGCCAGCAGCCTGGGACGCTCAGGAGATACGCAGTATTTT.

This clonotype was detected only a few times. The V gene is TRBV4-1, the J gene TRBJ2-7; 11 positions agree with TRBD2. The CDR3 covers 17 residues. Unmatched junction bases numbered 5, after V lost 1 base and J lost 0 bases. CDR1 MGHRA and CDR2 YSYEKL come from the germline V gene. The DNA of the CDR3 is TGCGCCAGCAGCCAAGTCACCGGGACTAGCGGCTCCTACGAGCAGTACTTC. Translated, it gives CASSQVTGTSGSYEQYF.

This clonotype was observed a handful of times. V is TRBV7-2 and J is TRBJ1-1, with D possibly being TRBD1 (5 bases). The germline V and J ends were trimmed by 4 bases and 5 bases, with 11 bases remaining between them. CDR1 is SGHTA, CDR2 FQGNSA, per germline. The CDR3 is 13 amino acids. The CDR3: CASSSGGWTEAFF. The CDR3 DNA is TGTGCCAGCAGCTCGGGGGGGTGGACTGAAGCTTTCTTT. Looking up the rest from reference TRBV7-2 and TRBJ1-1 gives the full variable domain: GAGVSQSPSNKVTEKGKDVELRCDPISGHTALYWYRQSLGQGLEFLIYFQGNSAPDKSGLPSDRFSAERTGGSVSTLTIQRTQQEDSAVYLCASSSGGWTEAFFGQGTRLTVV.

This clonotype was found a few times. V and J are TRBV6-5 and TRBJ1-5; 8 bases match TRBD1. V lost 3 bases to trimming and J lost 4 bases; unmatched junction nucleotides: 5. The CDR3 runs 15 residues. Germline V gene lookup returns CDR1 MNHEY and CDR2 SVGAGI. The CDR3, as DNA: TGTGCCAGCAGTTATGTCCAGGGGGCGAATCAGCCCCAGCATTTT. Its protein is CASSYVQGANQPQHF.

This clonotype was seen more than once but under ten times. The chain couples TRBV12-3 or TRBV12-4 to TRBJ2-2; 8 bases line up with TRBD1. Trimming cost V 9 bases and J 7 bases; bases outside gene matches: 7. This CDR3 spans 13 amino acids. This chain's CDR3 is CASRQGSNGELFF. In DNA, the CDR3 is TGTGCCAGTAGACAGGGGTCAAACGGGGAGCTGTTTTTT.

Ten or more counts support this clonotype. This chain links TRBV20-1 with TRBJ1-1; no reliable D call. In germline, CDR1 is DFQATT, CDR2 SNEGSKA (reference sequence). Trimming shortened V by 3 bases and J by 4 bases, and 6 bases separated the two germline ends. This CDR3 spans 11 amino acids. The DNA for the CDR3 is TGCAGTGCTAGGTTGGTCACTGAAGCTTTCTTT. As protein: CSARLVTEAFF.

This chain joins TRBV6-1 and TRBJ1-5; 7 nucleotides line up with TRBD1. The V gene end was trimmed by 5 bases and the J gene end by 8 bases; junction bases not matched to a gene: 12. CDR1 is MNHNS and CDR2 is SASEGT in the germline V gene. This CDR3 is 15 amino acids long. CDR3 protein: CASSQRQGRGEPQHF. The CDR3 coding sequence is TGTGCCAGCAGTCAAAGACAGGGACGCGGTGAGCCCCAGCATTTT.

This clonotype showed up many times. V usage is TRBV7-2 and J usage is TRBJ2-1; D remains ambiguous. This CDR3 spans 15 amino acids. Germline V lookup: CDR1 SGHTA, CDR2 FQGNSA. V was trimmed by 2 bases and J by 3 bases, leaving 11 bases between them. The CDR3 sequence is CASSLLTLDYNEQFF. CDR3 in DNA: TGTGCCAGCAGCTTACTAACTCTCGACTACAATGAGCAGTTCTTC.

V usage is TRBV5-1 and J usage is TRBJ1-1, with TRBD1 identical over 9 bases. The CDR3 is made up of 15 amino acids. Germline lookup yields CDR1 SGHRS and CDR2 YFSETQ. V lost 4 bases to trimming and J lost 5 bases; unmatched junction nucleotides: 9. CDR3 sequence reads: CASSTYGQGSTEAFF. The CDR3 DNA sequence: TGCGCCAGCAGCACCTATGGACAGGGGTCGACTGAAGCTTTCTTT. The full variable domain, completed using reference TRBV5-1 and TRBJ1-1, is KAGVTQTPRYLIKTRGQQVTLSCSPISGHRSVSWYQQTPGQGLQFLFEYFSETQRNKGNFPGRFSGRQFSNSRSEMNVSTLELGDSALYLCASSTYGQGSTEAFFGQGTRLTVV.

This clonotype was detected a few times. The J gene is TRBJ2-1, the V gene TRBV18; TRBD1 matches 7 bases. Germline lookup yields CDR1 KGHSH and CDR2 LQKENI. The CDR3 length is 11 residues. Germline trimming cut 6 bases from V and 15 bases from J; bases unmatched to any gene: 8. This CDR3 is CASSRQGIWFF. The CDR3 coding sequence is TGTGCCAGCTCTCGACAGGGAATTTGGTTCTTC. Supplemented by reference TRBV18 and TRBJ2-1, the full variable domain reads NAGVMQNPRHLVRRRGQEARLRCSPMKGHSHVYWYRQLPEEGLKFMVYLQKENIIDESGMPKERFSAEFPKEGPSILRIQQVVRGDSAAYFCASSRQGIWFFGPGTRLTVL.

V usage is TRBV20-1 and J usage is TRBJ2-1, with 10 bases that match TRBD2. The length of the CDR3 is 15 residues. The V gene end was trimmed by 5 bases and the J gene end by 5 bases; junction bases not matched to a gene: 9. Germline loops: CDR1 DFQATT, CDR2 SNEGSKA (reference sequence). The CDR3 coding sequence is TGCAGTGCTTTCCCCGGACTAGCGGATAACAATGAGCAGTTCTTC. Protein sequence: CSAFPGLADNNEQFF.

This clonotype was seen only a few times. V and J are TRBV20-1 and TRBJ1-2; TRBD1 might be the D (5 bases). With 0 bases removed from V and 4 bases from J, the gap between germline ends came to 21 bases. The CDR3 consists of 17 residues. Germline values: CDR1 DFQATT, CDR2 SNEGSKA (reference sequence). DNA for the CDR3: TGCAGTGCTAGAGATCGGGGCCTTGGCGCTAACGCCTATGGCTACACCTTC. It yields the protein CSARDRGLGANAYGYTF.

CDR3 sequence: CATTRGHEQYF. DNA of the CDR3: TGTGCCACCACCCGGGGGCACGAGCAGTACTTC. The chain links TRBV6-5 to TRBJ2-7; D assignment may be TRBD1 or TRBD2 (6 bases each). The CDR3 spans 11 residues. Per germline, CDR1 MNHEY and CDR2 SVGAGI. The V end was cut by 10 bases, the J end by 5 bases, with 12 bases between.

The DNA for the CDR3 is TGTGCCAGCAGCGTAGGACACGAGGAGGGGGTCTTGGGCGAGCAGTACTTC. Its translation is CASSVGHEEGVLGEQYF. This chain links TRBV9 with TRBJ2-7; D tentatively reads TRBD1 or TRBD2 (6 bases each). V was pared by 0 bases and J by 6 bases, with 22 bases between. CDR3 length: 17 amino acids. CDR1 is SGDLS, CDR2 YYNGEE, per germline.

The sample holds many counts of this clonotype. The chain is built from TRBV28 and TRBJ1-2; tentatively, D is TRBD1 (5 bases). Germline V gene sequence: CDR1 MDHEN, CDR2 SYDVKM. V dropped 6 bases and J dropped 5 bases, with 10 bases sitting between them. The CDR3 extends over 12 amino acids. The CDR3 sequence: CASSSRVYGYTF. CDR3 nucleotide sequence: TGTGCCAGCAGCTCCAGGGTTTATGGCTACACCTTC.

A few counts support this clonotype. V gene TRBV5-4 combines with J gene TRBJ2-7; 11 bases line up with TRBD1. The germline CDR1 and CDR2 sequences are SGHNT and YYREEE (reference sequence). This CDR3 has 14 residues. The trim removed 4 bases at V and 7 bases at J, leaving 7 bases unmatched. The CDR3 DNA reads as TGTGCCAGCAGCAGGACAGGGGGCTTGGGAGAGCAGTACTTC. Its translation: CASSRTGGLGEQYF.

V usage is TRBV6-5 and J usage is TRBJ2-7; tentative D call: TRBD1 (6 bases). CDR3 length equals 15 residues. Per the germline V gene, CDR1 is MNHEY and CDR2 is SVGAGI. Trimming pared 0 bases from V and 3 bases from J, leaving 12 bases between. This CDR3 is CASSYSIRDNYEQYF. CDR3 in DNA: TGTGCCAGCAGTTACTCAATCCGGGACAACTACGAGCAGTACTTC.

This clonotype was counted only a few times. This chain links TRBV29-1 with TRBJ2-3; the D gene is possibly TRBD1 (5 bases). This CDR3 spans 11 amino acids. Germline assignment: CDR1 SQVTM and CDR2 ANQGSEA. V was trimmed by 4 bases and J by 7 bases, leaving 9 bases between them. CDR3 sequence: CSVVRGNTQYF. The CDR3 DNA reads TGCAGCGTTGTAAGGGGAAATACGCAGTATTTT.

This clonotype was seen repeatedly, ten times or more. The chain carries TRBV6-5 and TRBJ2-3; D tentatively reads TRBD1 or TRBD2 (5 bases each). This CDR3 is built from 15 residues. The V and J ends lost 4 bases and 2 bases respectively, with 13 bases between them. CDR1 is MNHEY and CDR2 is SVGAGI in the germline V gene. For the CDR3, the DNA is TGTGCCAGCAGTTTCCGGGACGTATACACAGATACGCAGTATTTT. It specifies CASSFRDVYTDTQYF.